This T cell receptor beta chain comes out of a study of blood T cell repertoires in COVID-19. Across the study: Sample material is recorded as cDNA or gDNA derived from T cells, B-cell-depleted T cells, or PBMCs.

The length of the CDR3 is 13 residues. CDR1 is ENHRY, CDR2 SYGVKD, per germline. Trimming cost V 6 bases and J 5 bases; bases outside gene matches: 3. Clones were read by immunoSEQ multiplex PCR, and TCRdb kept only the in-frame ones, dropping some. The sample lists 200,000 to 250,000 clones, 75% to 85% seen once, with roughly 2.2% in the top ten. Sequences were obtained from peripheral blood. The gene calls are TRBV10-3 and TRBJ2-5; 10 bases fit TRBD1. The TCR originated in a woman aged 65 to 85 with COVID-19, enrolled during active disease. The DNA for the CDR3 is TGTGCCATCAGCGGGACAGGGGAGGAGACCCAGTACTTC. Translating it yields CAISGTGEETQYF.